This record covers a single TCR beta chain. As yet, its antigen is unknown. These data belong to a study of T cell repertoires in cytomegalovirus infection. Study-level information: From public TCR beta signatures came an indication of both CMV infection and matching HLA type. Study observations and caveats: Dominating the ex vivo response were HLA-C-restricted CMV-specific TCR beta clonotypes.

One entry per CDR3 protein results from TCRdb running MiXCR on the reads. The sample records around 100,000 distinct CDR3 sequences, less than 55% being singletons. The CDR3 is 14 residues long. Germline CDR1 reads LNHDA; CDR2 reads SQIVND (reference sequence). V was pared by 6 bases and J by 1 base, with 12 bases between. The rearrangement links TRBV19 to TRBJ1-1; possibly TRBD1 for D (6 bases). Sequencing was performed on CD8+ T cells from cultured PBMCs, taken from culture after CMV antigen stimulation. This TCR was recovered from a human donor in good health (CMV status not recorded). Some clones in this sample may be carry-over from other donors' samples. The CDR3 region is CASRTRTANTEAFF. In nucleotides, the CDR3 is TGTGCCAGTAGGACCCGGACAGCGAACACTGAAGCTTTCTTT.